This T cell receptor (beta chain) was documented in a study of monozygotic twins with cystic fibrosis. Study-level background: Libraries were built from 3 to 3.5 micrograms of fragmented DNA using approximately 16 PCR cycles.

The assay was immunoSEQ multiplex PCR, and TCRdb's table has in-frame clones only and misses some. The table shows around 30,000 clones, with around 96% occurring only once. CDR3 size: 12 residues. V lost 4 bases and J 7 bases, leaving 10 bases between the germline ends. CDR1 is SEHNR, CDR2 FQNEAQ, per germline (reference sequence). This sequence joins TRBV7-9 and TRBJ1-2, with a possible D match to TRBD1 (5 bases). This TCR derives from a girl under 10 years old with cystic fibrosis. Sequencing was performed on blood. The CDR3: CASSWDVFGYTF. The CDR3 coding sequence is TGTGCCAGCAGCTGGGACGTATTTGGCTACACCTTC.